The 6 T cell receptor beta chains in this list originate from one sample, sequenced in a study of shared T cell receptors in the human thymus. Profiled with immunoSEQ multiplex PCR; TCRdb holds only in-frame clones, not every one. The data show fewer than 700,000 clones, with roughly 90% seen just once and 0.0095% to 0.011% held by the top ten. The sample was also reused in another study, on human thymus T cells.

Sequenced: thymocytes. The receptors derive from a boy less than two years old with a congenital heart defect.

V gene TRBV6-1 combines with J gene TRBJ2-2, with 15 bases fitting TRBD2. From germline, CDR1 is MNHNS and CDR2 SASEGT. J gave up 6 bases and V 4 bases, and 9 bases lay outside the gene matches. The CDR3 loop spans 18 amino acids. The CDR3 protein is CASSGDRTSGRASGELFF. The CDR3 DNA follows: TGTGCCAGCAGTGGGGATCGGACTAGCGGGAGGGCCTCCGGGGAGCTGTTTTTT.

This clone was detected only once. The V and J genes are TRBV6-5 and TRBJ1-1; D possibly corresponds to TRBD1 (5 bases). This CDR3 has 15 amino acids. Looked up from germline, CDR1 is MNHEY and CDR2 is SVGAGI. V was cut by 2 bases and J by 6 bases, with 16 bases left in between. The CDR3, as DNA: TGTGCCAGCAGTTACCTAGGACACTCTACCTCTGAAGCTTTCTTT. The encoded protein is CASSYLGHSTSEAFF.

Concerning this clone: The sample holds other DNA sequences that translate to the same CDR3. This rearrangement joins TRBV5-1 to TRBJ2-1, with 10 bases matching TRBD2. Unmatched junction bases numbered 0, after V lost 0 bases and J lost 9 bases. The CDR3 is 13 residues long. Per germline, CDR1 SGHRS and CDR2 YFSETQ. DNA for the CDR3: TGCGCCAGCAGCTTGGGGACTAGCGGTGAGCAGTTCTTC. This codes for CASSLGTSGEQFF.

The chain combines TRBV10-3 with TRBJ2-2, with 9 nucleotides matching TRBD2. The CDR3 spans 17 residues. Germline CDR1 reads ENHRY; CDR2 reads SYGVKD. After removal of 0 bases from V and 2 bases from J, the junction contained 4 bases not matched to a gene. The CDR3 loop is CAISESSSGANTGELFF. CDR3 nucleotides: TGTGCCATCAGTGAGTCCTCTAGCGGGGCAAACACCGGGGAGCTGTTTTTT.

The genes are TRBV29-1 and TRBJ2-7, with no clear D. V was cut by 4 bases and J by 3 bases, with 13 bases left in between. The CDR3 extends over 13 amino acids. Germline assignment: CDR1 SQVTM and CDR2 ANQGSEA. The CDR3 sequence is CSVVAEYDYEQYF. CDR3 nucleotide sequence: TGCAGCGTTGTGGCGGAATATGACTACGAGCAGTACTTC.

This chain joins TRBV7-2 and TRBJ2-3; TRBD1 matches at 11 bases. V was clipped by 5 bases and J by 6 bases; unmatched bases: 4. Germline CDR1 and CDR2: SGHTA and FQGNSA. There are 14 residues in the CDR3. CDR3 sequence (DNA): TGTGCCAGCAGCGCCGGACAGGGGGCGGATACGCAGTATTTT. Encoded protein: CASSAGQGADTQYF.